One sample yielded the 5 T cell receptor beta chains listed below, sequenced in a study of T cells in Graves' hyperthyroidism and ophthalmopathy. Amplification yielded TCR beta CDR3 regions, with RNA transcripts as the source. The HTBI set primed first-round TCR CDR3 RT-PCR. TCRdb re-called the multiplex PCR reads through MiXCR, storing one row per CDR3 protein. The data hold some 380,000 distinct CDR3 sequences, with approximately 13% observed a single time. Material: blood. All receptors come from a man aged 25-40 years with Graves' hyperthyroidism that later progressed to Graves' ophthalmopathy.

The chain couples TRBV4-2 to TRBJ2-3; D might be TRBD1 or TRBD2, each matching 5 bases. V shed 0 bases and J shed 2 bases, with 24 bases lying between them. CDR1 is LGHNA, CDR2 YNFKEQ, per germline. The CDR3 is 20 residues long. For the CDR3, the DNA is TGTGCCAGCAGCCAAGAGTACGGGGCCCATAGCTCGAGGAACACAGATACGCAGTATTTT. The encoded protein is CASSQEYGAHSSRNTDTQYF.

This clonotype was seen more than once but under ten times. The CDR3 protein is CSARINSGAYNEQFF. CDR3 DNA: TGCAGTGCTAGAATTAATAGCGGGGCCTACAATGAGCAGTTCTTC. The chain is built from TRBV20-1 and TRBJ2-1; 8 positions match TRBD2. The CDR3 runs to 15 residues. Germline V gene lookup returns CDR1 DFQATT and CDR2 SNEGSKA (reference sequence). The V gene end was trimmed by 2 bases and the J gene end by 2 bases; junction bases not matched to a gene: 5.

This rearrangement joins TRBV7-9 to TRBJ2-7; 8 bases align to TRBD2. CDR1 SEHNR and CDR2 FQNEAQ come from the germline V gene (reference sequence). The V gene end was trimmed by 2 bases and the J gene end by 6 bases; junction bases not matched to a gene: 12. This CDR3 has 16 residues. In nucleotides, the CDR3 is TGTGCCAGCAGCTTAAGGTCGGCGGGGGGCCCCACCGAGCAGTACTTC. It yields the protein CASSLRSAGGPTEQYF.

This clonotype came up many times. The V call is TRBV27, the J call TRBJ2-3; 8 bases align to TRBD1. Germline CDR1 and CDR2: MNHEY and SMNVEV (reference sequence). Trimming cost V 3 bases and J 1 base; bases outside gene matches: 6. The CDR3 consists of 16 residues. The CDR3 DNA reads as TGTGCCAGCAGTTTGGGCAGGGGGCATGGCACAGATACGCAGTATTTT. Amino acid sequence: CASSLGRGHGTDTQYF.

This clonotype has at least ten counts. This chain uses TRBV24-1 with TRBJ2-3, with 9 nucleotides matching TRBD1. The J segment lost 4 bases and the V segment lost 4 bases, leaving 5 bases of the junction unmatched. The CDR3 is 15 amino acids. Germline assignment: CDR1 KGHDR and CDR2 SFDVKD. CDR3 protein: CATSDGTGIADTQYF. DNA for the CDR3: TGTGCCACCAGTGACGGGACAGGGATAGCAGATACGCAGTATTTT.